This is a list of T cell receptor beta chains from one sample in a study of blood T cell repertoires in COVID-19. Sequenced by immunoSEQ multiplex PCR; TCRdb stores in-frame clones only, minus some. The table records roughly 100,000 clones, over 75% of them present only once. The sequenced sample consisted of peripheral blood. All receptors derive from a man aged 45-60 years with acute or convalescent COVID-19. Both conserved end residues are part of each CDR3. A D gene is named only where the DNA matches it firmly. Size is omitted from some rows. Given values are once, few, many or a class for expanded clones.

>TRBJ2-3|.|TRBD1|TRBV6-5
CASRSGQGNTDTQYF
>TRBJ1-6|.|.|TRBV3-1/TRBV3-2
CASSQRSSPLHF
>TRBJ2-1|.|TRBD2|TRBV19
CAIAAGVNEQFF
>TRBJ1-5|once|.|TRBV7-9
CASSFPGGSDQPQHF
>TRBJ1-2|once|.|TRBV4-1
CASSQGPAAHYGYTF
>TRBJ2-5|.|.|TRBV5-4
CASSLGTPETQYF
>TRBJ1-2|.|TRBD1|TRBV5-4
CASSLGQGASGYTF
>TRBJ2-7|.|.|TRBV9
CASSPRGLRGQYF
>TRBJ2-2|.|.|TRBV7-2
CASSFVQGNTGELFF
>TRBJ1-1|.|.|TRBV18
CASSPRPQVAAYNTEAFF
>TRBJ2-1|few|.|TRBV6-5
CASSLSGSSYNEQFF
>TRBJ2-7|.|TRBD2|TRBV27
CASSATTSGSYEQYF
>TRBJ2-5|.|TRBD2|TRBV5-4
CASSLTSGSYQETQYF
>TRBJ1-4|.|.|TRBV7-2
CASSNLGGEKLFF
>TRBJ1-5|once|TRBD1|TRBV27
CASSSLTGGRGQPQHF
>TRBJ1-6|few|.|TRBV3-1/TRBV3-2
CASSQGGSGSPLHF
>TRBJ1-2|.|.|TRBV5-1
CASSLQMGPVYGYTF
>TRBJ2-5|.|.|TRBV5-1
CASSLLIQETQYF
>TRBJ2-5|once|TRBD1|TRBV24-1
CATSDTSTGGEETQYF
>TRBJ1-6|.|.|TRBV11-2
CASSSGVRANSPLHF
>TRBJ2-1|.|.|TRBV11-3
CASSFETRRVQFF
>TRBJ1-2|.|TRBD1|TRBV2
CASSLLKGQGGYGYTF
>TRBJ2-3|.|.|TRBV7-8
CASSGTGTSTDTQYF
>TRBJ1-5|.|.|TRBV24-1
CATSDSGARYSNQPQHF
>TRBJ1-6|.|TRBD1|TRBV10-3
CAINLDGQGNSPLHF
>TRBJ2-1|.|.|TRBV27
CASSSPGVPFEQFF
>TRBJ1-2|.|.|TRBV5-6
CASSQLTGKGSYGYTF
>TRBJ2-7|.|.|TRBV7-2
CASSFSGGNSYEQYF
>TRBJ2-7|.|.|TRBV6-5
CASSYLQFYEQYF
>TRBJ1-5|.|.|TRBV28
CASSTSTGFPTGNQPQHF
>TRBJ1-1|few|.|TRBV7-3
CASSFMRDTEAFF
>TRBJ2-7|.|TRBD2|TRBV27
CASSPGTSGPYEQYF